The entry that follows covers one TCR beta chain sequence. Its antigen is not known. CDR1 is LNHDA and CDR2 is SQIVND in the germline V gene (reference sequence). This CDR3 has 17 residues. Trimming pared 5 bases from V and 0 bases from J, leaving 14 bases between. This was a survey-level run. Here immunoSEQ multiplex PCR was the method, and the copy in TCRdb shows in-frame clones only, minus some. The data show about 32,000 clones, roughly nine tenths seen once. The data derive from a study of STAT5B mutations in CD4+ large granular lymphocyte leukemia. The study, taken as a whole, reports: Without putative leukemic clones, patient CD4-sorted repertoires remained more clonal than healthy CD4+ repertoires. Main leukemic clonotypes were patient-specific, but roughly 26% appeared at low frequency elsewhere. TRBV06-family usage was enriched in top patient clones (8/27) versus controls (2/35).

This chain uses TRBV19 with TRBJ2-6; TRBD1 might be the D (5 bases). The sequencing input was CD4+ T cells from blood buffy coats. The sequence came from a human donor in good health. CDR3 in amino acids: CASSYVTGRSGANVLTF. DNA of the CDR3: TGTGCCAGTAGTTATGTAACAGGTCGCTCTGGGGCCAACGTCCTGACTTTC.